The 6 T cell receptor beta chains below all came from one sample that was sequenced in a study of technical replicates of blood from a few donors (dated by TCRdb to about 2017). Library construction relied on the immunoSEQ multiplex PCR assay. This immuneACCESS table, as held by TCRdb, lists in-frame sequences with V and J called but not all clones. Of the missing ones, under half trace to an unresolved V gene in checked studies; the others have no known cause. In all, the sample holds 80,000 to 95,000 clones, and roughly 94% of those were seen once. 0.2% to 0.3% of the sample belongs to the ten largest clones. Material: T cells isolated from PBMCs. The receptors come from a human donor in good health.

The J gene is TRBJ2-7, the V gene TRBV28, with 10 bases aligning to TRBD1. V lost 5 bases, J lost 4 bases, and 8 bases stayed unmatched. CDR1 MDHEN and CDR2 SYDVKM come from the germline V gene. This CDR3 has 15 residues. The CDR3 here is CASSGTGTGVYEQYF. The CDR3 region has the DNA TGTGCCAGCAGTGGAACCGGGACAGGGGTTTACGAGCAGTACTTC.

The chain has TRBV27 and TRBJ2-3; D perhaps matches TRBD2 (6 bases). The V end was cut by 4 bases, the J end by 5 bases, with 10 bases between. Germline CDR1 and CDR2: MNHEY and SMNVEV (reference sequence). The CDR3 sequence is 13 residues long. CDR3 sequence reads: CASSSSGRDTQYF. CDR3 DNA sequence: TGTGCCAGCAGTTCCTCCGGGAGAGATACGCAGTATTTT.

The chain uses TRBV6-4 and TRBJ1-2; tentatively, D is TRBD1 (6 bases). The V end lost 3 bases, the J end lost 8 bases, and 13 bases lay between the germline ends. The CDR3 extends over 13 amino acids. Germline CDR1 is MRHNA and CDR2 is SNTAGT. The CDR3 protein is CASSEQTGKGYTF. Here the CDR3 DNA reads TGTGCCAGCAGTGAACAAACAGGGAAGGGCTACACCTTC.

The chain has TRBV27 and TRBJ2-7, with 7 bases fitting TRBD2. The V gene's germline CDR1 is MNHEY and CDR2 SMNVEV (reference sequence). V lost 6 bases, J lost 0 bases, and 8 bases stayed unmatched. This CDR3 has 15 amino acids. CDR3: CASSPSGASSYEQYF. CDR3 DNA: TGTGCCAGCAGCCCAAGCGGGGCGAGCTCCTACGAGCAGTACTTC.

The rearrangement uses TRBV28 and TRBJ2-6, with D maybe TRBD1 (6 bases). This CDR3 has 16 residues. Germline V gene data show CDR1 as MDHEN and CDR2 as SYDVKM. Trimming removed 5 bases at V and 0 bases at J, with 11 bases between. CDR3 nucleotide sequence: TGTGCCAGCAGTCCACGACAGGCCTCTGGGGCCAACGTCCTGACTTTC. Translating it yields CASSPRQASGANVLTF.

J is TRBJ1-1 and V is TRBV28, with 8 bases fitting TRBD1. This CDR3 region has 15 residues. Germline V CDR1 and CDR2: MDHEN, SYDVKM. The V segment lost 2 bases and the J segment 3 bases; nucleotides outside the gene matches: 5. CDR3 in amino acids: CASSLPQGADTEAFF. CDR3 bases: TGTGCCAGCAGTTTACCCCAGGGGGCCGACACTGAAGCTTTCTTT.